This T cell receptor (beta chain) was sequenced in a study of cytomegalovirus exposure and HLA in healthy donors. CDR3 length: 14 residues. Looked up from germline, CDR1 is SGHTA and CDR2 is FQGNSA. Trimming took 5 bases from V and 6 from J; bases not matched to a gene: 9. PCR was performed using 60 Vbeta and 13 Jbeta primers. Profiled with immunoSEQ multiplex PCR; TCRdb holds only in-frame clones, not every one. The table shows around 130,000 clones, with around 70% occurring only once. Specimen: PBMCs. The TCR sequence derives from a human donor in good health. This rearrangement joins TRBV7-2 to TRBJ1-2, with 7 bases matching TRBD1. CDR3 in amino acids: CASSPRTGHHGYTF. CDR3 bases: TGTGCCAGCAGCCCCAGGACAGGACATCATGGCTACACCTTC.